This TCR beta chain was obtained from a study of blood T cell repertoires in COVID-19. Background on the study: The United States, Italy and Spain were the sources of the acute and convalescent COVID-19 samples.

CDR1 and CDR2 from the germline V gene are LGHDT and YNNKEL (reference sequence). The CDR3 totals 15 residues. The J segment lost 5 bases and the V segment lost 4 bases, leaving 7 bases of the junction unmatched. Repertoires were generated with immunoSEQ multiplex PCR, while TCRdb's copy carries only in-frame clones and drops some. This table holds about 300,000 clones, approximately 89% found once. The clonotype was recovered from a woman in her thirties who had recovered from COVID-19. The chain combines TRBV3-1 (or the pseudogene TRBV3-2) with TRBJ2-5; 10 nucleotides line up with TRBD1. Input material: peripheral blood. The CDR3 nucleotides read TGTGCCAGCAGCCCCGGGACAGGGGTTGAGGAGACCCAGTACTTC. Amino acid sequence: CASSPGTGVEETQYF.